The entry that follows covers one T cell receptor (beta chain) sequence. This entry is derived from a study of shared clonotypes between healthy human individuals. V was cut by 6 bases and J by 6 bases, with 8 bases left in between. This CDR3 has 12 residues. Germline assignment: CDR1 MNHEY and CDR2 SVGAGI. Method: immunoSEQ multiplex PCR; TCRdb's copy keeps in-frame clones and lacks some. The table shows just over 2,000,000 clones, with 90% to 95% occurring only once. The chain joins TRBV6-5 to TRBJ2-2, with D possibly being TRBD2 (5 bases). The specimen was naive CD4+ T cells sorted from blood. Subset meaning: CD45RA+ positively selected. The TCR sequence derives from a man aged 18 to 30 in good health. The CDR3 region is CASRPSPGELFF. CDR3 DNA sequence: TGTGCCAGCAGGCCTAGCCCCGGGGAGCTGTTTTTT.